This T cell receptor beta chain is from a study of blood T cell repertoires in COVID-19. Across the study: Samples taken during acute and convalescent COVID-19 were collected in the United States, Italy and Spain. T cells, B-cell-depleted T cells, or PBMCs supplied cDNA or gDNA.

Original data processing: Estimated nucleated cell counts came from reference gene primer amplification. Sequenced by immunoSEQ multiplex PCR; TCRdb stores in-frame clones only, minus some. The V and J calls and clone size were taken over from that table, and D and trimming were inferred from the DNA. Of tens of thousands of clones listed, around 90% were seen once; the top ten hold around 15%. The receptor was derived from a male donor with acute or convalescent COVID-19. What was sequenced was peripheral blood.

The CDR3 reads CASSLGAGGYAEAFF. The CDR3 DNA sequence: TGTGCCAGCAGCCTGGGGGCGGGCGGGTACGCTGAAGCTTTCTTT. V gene TRBV3-1 (or the pseudogene TRBV3-2) combines with J gene TRBJ1-1; D possibly corresponds to TRBD1 (6 bases). The CDR3 runs 15 residues. In germline, CDR1 is LGHDT, CDR2 YNNKEL (reference sequence). V lost 4 bases to trimming and J lost 6 bases, with 18 bases between them.